The clone carrying this TCR beta chain has only one observation. Its antigen is unidentified. The sample belongs to a study of cytomegalovirus exposure and HLA in healthy donors. Use of 60 Vbeta and 13 Jbeta primers characterized the PCR. Profiled with immunoSEQ multiplex PCR; TCRdb holds only in-frame clones, not every one. The sample records some 100,000 clones, about 70% being singletons. Study findings and constraints: Fewer N-insertions than the roughly 650-donor mean were reportedly shown by an Asian-associated ancestry cluster in a later analysis.

The TCR originated in a woman aged 40-49 years in good health and CMV-seropositive. The material sequenced was PBMCs.

CDR3 sequence (DNA): TGTGCCAGCAGTGCAGGACGCAGGGAGGGGTATGGCTACACCTTC. Translating it yields CASSAGRREGYGYTF. This rearrangement joins TRBV6-1 to TRBJ1-2, with TRBD1 as a possible D gene (5 bases). V shed 4 bases and J shed 5 bases, with 17 bases lying between them. The CDR3 is made up of 15 amino acids. Germline V gene data show CDR1 as MNHNS and CDR2 as SASEGT.